Each of the 2 T cell receptor beta chains below was sequenced from the same sample in a study of blood T cell repertoires in COVID-19. Here immunoSEQ multiplex PCR was the method, and the copy in TCRdb shows in-frame clones only, minus some. Among about 310,000 clones, roughly 87% were seen once, and the ten largest hold roughly 2%. Sequencing input: peripheral blood. Receptor source: a man between 18 and 35 years old with active or convalescent COVID-19.

The chain joins TRBV18 to TRBJ2-1; TRBD2 is a possible D gene (6 bases). This CDR3 has 14 residues. The germline gives CDR1 KGHSH, CDR2 LQKENI. The germline V and J ends were trimmed by 5 bases and 5 bases, with 13 bases remaining between them. The CDR3 DNA is TGTGCCAGCTCATCGGGGACTGTTGACAATGAGCAGTTCTTC. It is translated as CASSSGTVDNEQFF.

The chain has TRBV18 and TRBJ2-7, with D perhaps matching TRBD2 (5 bases). CDR1 and CDR2 from the germline V gene are KGHSH and LQKENI. This CDR3 region has 13 residues. Trimming left V 3 bases short and J 4 bases short, with 10 bases between. In DNA, the CDR3 is TGTGCCAGCTCACCGGGAGCGCTGTACGAGCAGTACTTC. Translation gives CASSPGALYEQYF.